The 18 T cell receptor beta chains listed next were all sequenced from one sample in a study of cytomegalovirus exposure and HLA in healthy donors. A multiplex PCR was run with 60 Vbeta primers and 13 Jbeta primers. Profiled with immunoSEQ multiplex PCR; TCRdb holds only in-frame clones, not every one. Of about 150,000 clones in the sample, about two thirds were seen once. The sequenced sample consisted of PBMCs. Receptor source: a man over 45 in good health and CMV-seropositive.

The chain couples TRBV6-5 to TRBJ1-2, with no clear D. V shed 0 bases and J shed 5 bases, with 13 bases lying between them. The CDR3 sequence is 15 residues long. Looked up from germline, CDR1 is MNHEY and CDR2 is SVGAGI. The CDR3 sequence is CASSYSGFWVYGYTF. CDR3 in DNA: TGTGCCAGCAGTTACTCGGGCTTTTGGGTATATGGCTACACCTTC.

There are a few counts of this clone. The chain carries TRBV7-9 and TRBJ2-1; TRBD2 agrees at 12 bases. Unmatched junction bases numbered 8, after V lost 1 base and J lost 7 bases. CDR1 is SEHNR and CDR2 is FQNEAQ in the germline V gene (reference sequence). The CDR3 has 17 amino acids. The CDR3 spells CASSLGSSGGARNEQFF. CDR3 nucleotides: TGTGCCAGCAGCTTAGGATCTAGCGGGGGGGCCAGGAATGAGCAGTTCTTC.

This sequence joins TRBV18 and TRBJ1-2; a weak D match, TRBD1 (5 bases). The CDR3 has 15 residues. CDR1 is KGHSH and CDR2 is LQKENI in the germline V gene. V lost 5 bases, J lost 0 bases, and 13 bases lay in between. DNA for the CDR3: TGTGCCAGCTCATCAAGGGGCGGAGCTAACTATGGCTACACCTTC. Translation gives CASSSRGGANYGYTF.

This clone was counted between two and nine times. Its ends do not fully match the called genes, so a read error is possible. The CDR3 nucleotides read TGTGCCAGCAGTGAAGCCCCCAGGGATTTT. As protein: CASSEAPRDF. V and J are TRBV6-1 and TRBJ1-3; possibly TRBD1 for D (5 bases). The germline V gene encodes CDR1 MNHNS and CDR2 SASEGT. The CDR3 is 10 amino acids.

The rearrangement uses TRBV7-2 and TRBJ2-5; 8 bases fit TRBD1. The CDR3 covers 13 residues. Germline CDR1 reads SGHTA; CDR2 reads FQGNSA. J was trimmed by 4 bases and V by 7 bases; bases with no gene match: 5. The CDR3 nucleotides read TGTGCCAGCACCCCCGACAGGGGAGAGACCCAGTACTTC. Translating gives CASTPDRGETQYF.

The J gene is TRBJ2-5, the V gene TRBV13, with D possibly being TRBD2 (6 bases). Trimming left V 5 bases short and J 5 bases short, with 12 bases between. Germline assignment: CDR1 PRHDT and CDR2 FYEKMQ (reference sequence). The CDR3 has 13 residues. The CDR3 region is CASSARERETQYF. DNA for the CDR3: TGTGCCAGCAGCGCTCGGGAGCGGGAGACCCAGTACTTC.

The chain has TRBV29-1 and TRBJ2-7, with 8 nucleotides matching TRBD1. Trimming cost V 2 bases and J 2 bases; bases outside gene matches: 2. The CDR3 is 13 amino acids. Germline V gene data show CDR1 as SQVTM and CDR2 as ANQGSEA. CDR3 in DNA: TGCAGCGTTGAACAGGGGGCTACCTACGAGCAGTACTTC. Protein: CSVEQGATYEQYF.

The chain is built from TRBV7-7 and TRBJ2-7; 7 bases fit TRBD2. CDR3 length equals 13 residues. The germline V gene has CDR1 SSHAT and CDR2 FNYEAQ (reference sequence). The CDR3 is CAGSVGLNYEQYF. Written as DNA, the CDR3 is TGTGCTGGCAGCGTGGGACTAAACTACGAGCAGTACTTC.

The CDR3 sequence: CASSLERAVGTEAFF. The DNA for the CDR3 is TGTGCCAGCAGCTTAGAGCGGGCCGTGGGCACTGAAGCTTTCTTT. V gene TRBV11-2 combines with J gene TRBJ1-1; D is unresolved. CDR1 is SGHAT, CDR2 FQNNGV, per germline. V lost 0 bases and J 4 bases, leaving 12 bases between the germline ends. The CDR3 contains 15 residues.

The rearrangement uses TRBV5-1 and TRBJ1-2; 11 bases line up with TRBD1. The junction had 8 bases not matched to a gene; V was cut back by 1 base and J by 6 bases. The CDR3 consists of 16 residues. Germline CDR1 is SGHRS and CDR2 is YFSETQ. The CDR3 here is CASSLSGGTGGNGYTF. CDR3 DNA sequence: TGCGCCAGCAGCTTGTCGGGCGGGACAGGGGGTAATGGCTACACCTTC.

This clone was recorded a few times. This chain uses TRBV11-2 with TRBJ1-4; D may be TRBD1 (5 bases). Per the germline V gene, CDR1 is SGHAT and CDR2 is FQNNGV. The ends were cut back, 7 bases at V and 1 base at J, with 10 bases in the middle. The length of the CDR3 is 14 residues. CDR3 nucleotides: TGTGCCAGCACGGTGCAGGGAACTAATGAAAAACTGTTTTTT. The encoded protein is CASTVQGTNEKLFF.

V gene TRBV9 combines with J gene TRBJ2-2; the match to TRBD2 covers 10 bases. The CDR3 runs 16 residues. The V and J ends lost 4 bases and 5 bases, in that order; junction bases with no gene match: 8. Germline V gene sequence: CDR1 SGDLS, CDR2 YYNGEE. The CDR3 loop is CASSPSAGGPTGELFF. As DNA, the CDR3 is TGTGCCAGCAGCCCCTCAGCGGGAGGGCCAACCGGGGAGCTGTTTTTT.

This chain links TRBV7-8 with TRBJ2-1; 11 bases align to TRBD2. Germline-derived CDR1 and CDR2 are SGHVS and FQNEAQ. Germline trimming cut 6 bases from V and 7 bases from J; bases unmatched to any gene: 8. The CDR3 totals 15 residues. DNA for the CDR3: TGTGCCAGCAGTTCCACTAGCGGGAGAAGAAATGAGCAGTTCTTC. This translates into CASSSTSGRRNEQFF.

This clone was counted only a few times. The chain has TRBV11-3 and TRBJ1-5; 7 nucleotides align to TRBD1. The J segment lost 5 bases and the V segment lost 8 bases, leaving 12 bases of the junction unmatched. Looked up from germline, CDR1 is SGHNT and CDR2 is YENEEA. CDR3 length: 15 residues. CDR3 in amino acids: CASLEKDRSDQPQHF. In nucleotides, the CDR3 is TGTGCCAGCCTAGAGAAGGACAGGAGCGATCAGCCCCAGCATTTT.

The chain has TRBV15 and TRBJ2-7; the D gene is possibly TRBD1 (6 bases). The CDR3 covers 14 residues. CDR1 is LNHNV and CDR2 is YYDKDF in the germline V gene (reference sequence). Trimming stripped 3 bases from V and 5 bases from J, with 14 bases between. CDR3 bases: TGTGCCACCAGCAGGGTCGACAGGCCCCACGAGCAGTACTTC. Its protein is CATSRVDRPHEQYF.

The chain links TRBV14 to TRBJ2-5; 8 bases align to TRBD2. The ends lost 5 bases at V and 4 bases at J; junction bases unmatched: 6. Per the germline V gene, CDR1 is SGHDN and CDR2 is FVKESK. The CDR3 spans 14 residues. CDR3 nucleotides: TGTGCCAGCAGCGGGGTCGGGAGGGGAGAGACCCAGTACTTC. It codes for CASSGVGRGETQYF.

The count of this clone is one. The identical CDR3 is also encoded by other nucleotide sequences in the sample. The chain carries TRBV28 and TRBJ1-1; perhaps TRBD1 as D (5 bases). Germline V gene lookup returns CDR1 MDHEN and CDR2 SYDVKM. The CDR3 contains 13 residues. Trimming stripped 5 bases from V and 1 base from J, with 8 bases between. This CDR3 reads CASSLQGNTEAFF. In nucleotides, the CDR3 is TGTGCCAGCAGTCTCCAGGGGAACACTGAAGCTTTCTTT.

The chain links TRBV27 to TRBJ2-3; 13 bases map to TRBD2. The CDR3 covers 16 residues. Germline assignment: CDR1 MNHEY and CDR2 SMNVEV (reference sequence). With V trimmed by 4 bases and J by 4 bases, 5 bases remained unmatched. This chain's CDR3 is CASSSRLAGGSDTQYF. DNA for the CDR3: TGTGCCAGCAGTTCCCGACTAGCGGGGGGCTCAGATACGCAGTATTTT.